A single sample is the source of the 28 T cell receptor beta chains below, sequenced in a study of blood T cell repertoires in COVID-19. Profiled with immunoSEQ multiplex PCR; TCRdb holds only in-frame clones, not every one. The table shows about 59,000 clones, with 70% to 85% occurring only once. The specimen was peripheral blood. The receptors derive from a man in his 60s with acute or convalescent COVID-19.

This clone turned up a few times. The chain is built from TRBV28 and TRBJ1-5, with TRBD1 matching 8 bases. Trimming cost V 6 bases and J 7 bases; bases outside gene matches: 5. The CDR3 contains 13 residues. The V gene's germline CDR1 is MDHEN and CDR2 SYDVKM. CDR3: CASRTGDVQPQHF. The DNA of the CDR3 is TGTGCCAGCAGGACAGGGGATGTCCAGCCCCAGCATTTT.

The chain has TRBV19 and TRBJ2-5; 9 nucleotides align to TRBD1. This CDR3 spans 16 amino acids. After removal of 2 bases from V and 4 bases from J, the junction contained 8 bases not matched to a gene. The V gene's germline CDR1 is LNHDA and CDR2 SQIVND (reference sequence). The CDR3 sequence is CASSILGQGIRETQYF. DNA of the CDR3: TGTGCCAGTAGTATACTGGGACAGGGAATTCGAGAGACCCAGTACTTC.

The chain links TRBV28 to TRBJ2-7; TRBD1 matches at 9 bases. Per germline, CDR1 MDHEN and CDR2 SYDVKM. Trimming at V came to 2 bases and at J to 3 bases, leaving 2 bases not matched to a gene. This CDR3 is built from 14 residues. The CDR3 DNA reads as TGTGCCAGCAGTTTAAACAGGGGGCTCTACGAGCAGTACTTC. It encodes CASSLNRGLYEQYF.

V usage is TRBV7-9 and J usage is TRBJ2-3; TRBD2 matches 7 bases. Germline-derived CDR1 and CDR2 are SEHNR and FQNEAQ (reference sequence). The CDR3 totals 14 residues. V dropped 6 bases and J dropped 0; count of bases not matched to a gene: 3. Here the CDR3 DNA reads TGTGCCAGCAGGCCGGGAGGTAGCACAGATACGCAGTATTTT. It codes for CASRPGGSTDTQYF.

The rearrangement joins TRBV27 to TRBJ2-7, with D perhaps matching TRBD1 (6 bases). Germline V lookup: CDR1 MNHEY, CDR2 SMNVEV (reference sequence). This CDR3 has 15 residues. V was clipped by 5 bases and J by 1 base, with 15 bases between them. The CDR3, as DNA: TGTGCCAGCAGTGAAACAGGGATACCGTCCTACGAGCAGTACTTC. It encodes CASSETGIPSYEQYF.

The V gene is TRBV21-1, the J gene TRBJ1-1. TRBV21-1 is labeled a pseudogene. The CDR3 sequence is 14 residues long. This CDR3 is CASSHTLQFRGAFF. CDR3 in DNA: TGTGCCAGCAGCCACACCCTCCAGTTTCGCGGGGCTTTCTTT.

V and J are TRBV25-1 and TRBJ1-1; maybe TRBD1 (5 bases). The germline V gene encodes CDR1 MGHDK and CDR2 SYGVNS. The CDR3 extends over 14 amino acids. Trimming cost V 3 bases and J 8 bases, with 16 bases left between them. CDR3 protein: CASSELNQGPEAFF. The CDR3 DNA sequence: TGTGCCAGCAGTGAGCTCAACCAGGGCCCCGAAGCTTTCTTT.

Only a few counts were recorded for this clone. DNA of the CDR3: TGTGCCAGCAGAGACAGGGGGCGCGACACCGGGGAGCTGTTTTTT. Protein: CASRDRGRDTGELFF. The V call is TRBV2, the J call TRBJ2-2, with TRBD1 matching 10 bases. Germline CDR1 SNHLY, CDR2 FYNNEI. The CDR3 has 15 amino acids. V gave up 6 bases and J gave up 3 bases; unmatched junction bases: 4.

This rearrangement joins TRBV7-2 to TRBJ1-6; D unclear. The CDR3 consists of 15 residues. CDR1 is SGHTA and CDR2 is FQGNSA in the germline V gene. Trimming shortened V by 1 base and J by 10 bases, and 14 bases separated the two germline ends. The chain's CDR3 is CASSLGTEGTSPLHF. CDR3 in DNA: TGTGCCAGCAGCTTAGGGACGGAGGGAACGTCACCCCTCCACTTT.

The genes are TRBV2 and TRBJ2-3; 10 nucleotides align to TRBD2. Trimming cost V 2 bases and J 7 bases; bases outside gene matches: 6. The CDR3 has 15 amino acids. The germline V gene has CDR1 SNHLY and CDR2 FYNNEI. CDR3 loop: CASSESSGSVYTQYF. The CDR3 region has the DNA TGTGCCAGCAGTGAATCTAGCGGGAGTGTATATACGCAGTATTTT.

The chain links TRBV11-2 to TRBJ2-1; 12 bases are shared with TRBD2. Germline lookup yields CDR1 SGHAT and CDR2 FQNNGV. This CDR3 has 16 residues. With V trimmed by 4 bases and J by 6 bases, 7 bases remained unmatched. CDR3 loop: CASSSWTSGKFNEQFF. The CDR3 DNA sequence: TGTGCCAGCAGCTCGTGGACTAGCGGGAAATTCAATGAGCAGTTCTTC.

A few counts support this clone. This chain uses TRBV28 with TRBJ2-7; 8 bases are shared with TRBD2. V dropped 7 bases and J dropped 4; count of bases not matched to a gene: 21. The CDR3 totals 18 residues. Germline loops: CDR1 MDHEN, CDR2 SYDVKM. CDR3 sequence reads: CASTHPRVSGRGLYEQYF. CDR3 DNA: TGTGCCAGCACCCATCCGAGGGTAAGCGGGAGAGGTCTATACGAGCAGTACTTC.

The V gene is TRBV7-2, the J gene TRBJ2-7, with 14 bases aligning to TRBD2. The CDR3 is 16 residues long. After removal of 6 bases from V and 4 bases from J, the junction contained 8 bases not matched to a gene. Germline CDR1 is SGHTA and CDR2 is FQGNSA. CDR3 loop: CASRWTSGRHRYEQYF. The CDR3 nucleotides are TGTGCCAGCAGGTGGACTAGCGGGAGGCATAGGTACGAGCAGTACTTC.

This sequence joins TRBV28 and TRBJ2-5, with 7 nucleotides matching TRBD1. The trim removed 2 bases at V and 5 bases at J, leaving 8 bases unmatched. The germline V gene has CDR1 MDHEN and CDR2 SYDVKM. The CDR3 spans 15 residues. CDR3: CASSLNKGAGETQYF. The CDR3 DNA reads as TGTGCCAGCAGTTTAAATAAGGGGGCCGGCGAGACCCAGTACTTC.

V is TRBV19 and J is TRBJ2-5, with 9 positions matching TRBD1. Losses at the gene ends were 3 bases for V and 5 bases for J; bases not matched to a gene: 4. This CDR3 is 14 amino acids long. Germline lookup yields CDR1 LNHDA and CDR2 SQIVND (reference sequence). DNA for the CDR3: TGTGCCAGTAGTATCTCGACAGGGGGGGAGACCCAGTACTTC. Translating gives CASSISTGGETQYF.

The rearrangement joins TRBV3-1 (or the pseudogene TRBV3-2) to TRBJ2-3; weak D call: TRBD2 (6 bases). V lost 6 bases and J 2 bases, leaving 12 bases between the germline ends. Germline CDR1 LGHDT, CDR2 YNNKEL (reference sequence). The CDR3 totals 14 residues. The CDR3 coding sequence is TGTGCCAGCAGTCAACCGGGGGACACAGATACGCAGTATTTT. Its protein product is CASSQPGDTDTQYF.

The chain employs TRBV28 and TRBJ2-5; unclear D gene. Germline V gene lookup returns CDR1 MDHEN and CDR2 SYDVKM. Trimming shortened V by 4 bases and J by 5 bases, and 8 bases separated the two germline ends. This CDR3 has 12 residues. The CDR3 DNA reads TGTGCCAGCAGTTACGGGTTGGAGACCCAGTACTTC. Translated: CASSYGLETQYF.

This chain uses TRBV5-5 with TRBJ2-3; 9 bases are shared with TRBD2. V shed 4 bases and J 5 bases; nucleotides not matched to a gene: 8. From germline, CDR1 is SGHKS and CDR2 YYEKEE (reference sequence). CDR3 length: 15 residues. DNA of the CDR3: TGTGCCAGCAGCCCGCGGGAGGGCCGGGGAGATACGCAGTATTTT. The encoded protein is CASSPREGRGDTQYF.

A single count supports this clone. This chain links TRBV19 with TRBJ1-5; no clear D. The CDR3 is made up of 14 amino acids. Germline assignment: CDR1 LNHDA and CDR2 SQIVND (reference sequence). Trimming shortened V by 3 bases and J by 0 bases, and 6 bases separated the two germline ends. The CDR3 bases are TGTGCCAGTAGTATGTCCATTAGCAATCAGCCCCAGCATTTT. This codes for CASSMSISNQPQHF.

The chain recombines TRBV28 with TRBJ2-7; 9 positions match TRBD2. Germline-derived CDR1 and CDR2 are MDHEN and SYDVKM. This CDR3 comprises 14 residues. The V and J ends lost 2 bases and 4 bases, in that order; junction bases with no gene match: 3. The CDR3 sequence is CASSLPSGTYEQYF. The CDR3 nucleotides read TGTGCCAGCAGTTTACCTAGCGGGACGTACGAGCAGTACTTC.

The chain couples TRBV15 to TRBJ2-7; D perhaps matches TRBD2 (5 bases). CDR1 LNHNV and CDR2 YYDKDF come from the germline V gene (reference sequence). This CDR3 spans 14 amino acids. With 3 bases removed from V and 0 bases from J, the gap between germline ends came to 9 bases. CDR3 sequence (DNA): TGTGCCACCAGCAGGGACTCCAACTCCTACGAGCAGTACTTC. Translation gives CATSRDSNSYEQYF.

The genes are TRBV3-1 (or the pseudogene TRBV3-2) and TRBJ1-2; no clear D gene. This CDR3 has 12 amino acids. The germline CDR1 and CDR2 sequences are LGHDT and YNNKEL (reference sequence). With 5 bases removed from V and 7 bases from J, the gap between germline ends came to 11 bases. CDR3: CASSYAGSGYTF. The CDR3 DNA follows: TGTGCCAGCAGCTATGCGGGGTCTGGCTACACCTTC.

V is TRBV28 and J is TRBJ2-3, with D hard to call. V lost 6 bases to trimming and J lost 2 bases, with 12 bases between them. The germline V gene encodes CDR1 MDHEN and CDR2 SYDVKM. This CDR3 is 14 amino acids long. In DNA, the CDR3 is TGTGCCAGCAGCCTCACTACAAACACAGATACGCAGTATTTT. Translating gives CASSLTTNTDTQYF.

V is TRBV10-2 and J is TRBJ2-1; TRBD1 is a possible D gene (6 bases). Germline V lookup: CDR1 WSHSY, CDR2 SAAADI. V was cut by 5 bases and J by 0 bases, with 11 bases left in between. This CDR3 contains 15 residues. In DNA form, the CDR3 reads TGCGCCAGCAGTTCTACAGGGTCCTCCTACAATGAGCAGTTCTTC. Residues: CASSSTGSSYNEQFF.

The chain combines TRBV29-1 with TRBJ1-2; no definite D call. The V end was cut by 3 bases, the J end by 4 bases, with 9 bases between. This CDR3 is 12 amino acids long. Germline CDR1 is SQVTM and CDR2 is ANQGSEA. CDR3 sequence: CSVENIIYGYTF. CDR3 DNA sequence: TGCAGCGTTGAGAACATTATCTATGGCTACACCTTC.

The V gene is TRBV7-2, the J gene TRBJ2-7, with unresolved D. The V gene's germline CDR1 is SGHTA and CDR2 FQGNSA. V was clipped by 6 bases and J by 3 bases, with 18 bases between them. This CDR3 has 15 residues. Written as DNA, the CDR3 is TGTGCCAGCAGATCACCCCAAGGCGGAGACTACGAGCAGTACTTC. Residues: CASRSPQGGDYEQYF.

For the CDR3, the DNA is TGTGCCAGCAGTTCAGGGACTAGTTACCAATACTACGAGCAGTACTTC. Translation gives CASSSGTSYQYYEQYF. V usage is TRBV28 and J usage is TRBJ2-7; 8 nucleotides align to TRBD2. The CDR3 spans 16 residues. Unmatched junction bases numbered 11, after V lost 4 bases and J lost 3 bases. The V gene's germline CDR1 is MDHEN and CDR2 SYDVKM.

The genes are TRBV19 and TRBJ2-6, with TRBD1 as a possible D gene (6 bases). V shed 6 bases and J shed 0 bases, with 18 bases lying between them. Looked up from germline, CDR1 is LNHDA and CDR2 is SQIVND (reference sequence). The CDR3 is 18 residues long. CDR3: CASSRPGHTYSGANVLTF. The CDR3 DNA is TGTGCCAGTAGCAGACCGGGACACACGTACTCTGGGGCCAACGTCCTGACTTTC. Variable domain in full (rest from reference TRBV19 and TRBJ2-6): DGGITQSPKYLFRKEGQNVTLSCEQNLNHDAMYWYRQDPGQGLRLIYYSQIVNDFQKGDIAEGYSVSREKKESFPLTVTSAQKNPTAFYLCASSRPGHTYSGANVLTFGAGSRLTVL.